The 31 T cell receptor beta chains presented below share a single source sample, sequenced in a study of T cell responses to AZD1222 COVID-19 vaccine. Using immunoSEQ multiplex PCR, the repertoire was profiled, and TCRdb retains in-frame clones only, with some absent. Among roughly 180,000 clones listed, less than 95% were seen once. The specimen was peripheral blood, collected on day 0 of AZD1222 vaccination. Receptor source: an adult in good health.

The chain carries TRBV11-2 and TRBJ1-6, with 7 bases lining up with TRBD1. The V gene's germline CDR1 is SGHAT and CDR2 FQNNGV. The CDR3 loop spans 14 amino acids. V shed 0 bases and J 10 bases; nucleotides not matched to a gene: 3. The CDR3 loop reads CASSLEGGGSPLHF. The CDR3 DNA sequence: TGTGCCAGCAGCTTAGAAGGGGGCGGCTCACCCCTCCACTTT.

The chain uses TRBV2 and TRBJ1-3; D is possibly TRBD1 (5 bases). V was clipped by 2 bases and J by 0 bases, with 11 bases between them. This CDR3 spans 16 amino acids. Looked up from germline, CDR1 is SNHLY and CDR2 is FYNNEI. This chain's CDR3 is CASSELRVSSGNTIYF. DNA for the CDR3: TGTGCCAGCAGTGAACTCAGGGTGAGCTCTGGAAACACCATATATTTT.

The chain carries TRBV9 and TRBJ2-4; unclear D gene. Germline V gives CDR1 SGDLS, CDR2 YYNGEE. Between the trimmed V and J ends, which lost 3 bases and 2 bases, there was a span of 9 bases. The CDR3 extends over 14 amino acids. CDR3 protein: CASSDGHSKNIQYF. For the CDR3, the DNA is TGTGCCAGCAGCGACGGCCACTCCAAAAACATTCAGTACTTC. Full variable domain (outside the CDR3, taken from reference TRBV9 and TRBJ2-4): DSGVTQTPKHLITATGQRVTLRCSPRSGDLSVYWYQQSLDQGLQFLIQYYNGEERAKGNILERFSAQQFPDLHSELNLSSLELGDSALYFCASSDGHSKNIQYFGAGTRLSVL.

The chain links TRBV27 to TRBJ2-5; perhaps TRBD1 as D (5 bases). Germline assignment: CDR1 MNHEY and CDR2 SMNVEV (reference sequence). The CDR3 contains 14 residues. With 5 bases removed from V and 1 base from J, the gap between germline ends came to 11 bases. The CDR3 sequence is CASSRAGRQETQYF. Here the CDR3 DNA reads TGTGCCAGCAGTCGGGCAGGGCGCCAAGAGACCCAGTACTTC.

This chain links TRBV19 with TRBJ2-2; D not resolved. Germline V gives CDR1 LNHDA, CDR2 SQIVND (reference sequence). This CDR3 contains 15 residues. V gave up 7 bases and J gave up 10 bases, with 22 bases separating them. CDR3 in amino acids: CASTGVEVLSAELFF. In DNA form, the CDR3 reads TGTGCCAGTACCGGAGTTGAGGTTCTATCCGCGGAGCTGTTTTTT.

The chain uses TRBV29-1 and TRBJ2-3, with 12 positions matching TRBD1. The V gene's germline CDR1 is SQVTM and CDR2 ANQGSEA. This CDR3 has 14 amino acids. CDR3 DNA sequence: TGCACCGTAGGGACAGGGGGCGCGACAGATACGCAGTATTTT. It is translated as CTVGTGGATDTQYF.

The chain employs TRBV2 and TRBJ1-3; D remains unclear. The V gene lost 2 bases and the J gene lost 2 bases, with 10 bases spanning the gap. CDR1 is SNHLY, CDR2 FYNNEI, per germline. This CDR3 region has 15 residues. CDR3 protein: CASSESLGAGNTIYF. In nucleotides, the CDR3 is TGTGCCAGCAGTGAATCGCTGGGAGCTGGAAACACCATATATTTT.

The chain couples TRBV27 to TRBJ2-1; D remains ambiguous. The CDR3 length is 15 residues. V lost 2 bases, J lost 1 base, and 9 bases lay in between. Germline CDR1 and CDR2: MNHEY and SMNVEV (reference sequence). The CDR3 DNA is TGTGCCAGCAGTTTACCCCCTGTTTCCTACAATGAGCAGTTCTTC. It translates to CASSLPPVSYNEQFF.

V usage is TRBV7-8 and J usage is TRBJ1-1; a possible D gene is TRBD1 (5 bases). Trimming stripped 7 bases from V and 4 bases from J, with 19 bases between. This CDR3 is built from 15 residues. Germline V CDR1 and CDR2: SGHVS, FQNEAQ. The CDR3 sequence: CASTPQVMGTTEAFF. CDR3 coding DNA: TGTGCCAGCACTCCCCAAGTGATGGGGACCACTGAAGCTTTCTTT.

V is TRBV5-4 and J is TRBJ2-3; 9 bases agree with TRBD2. The germline CDR1 and CDR2 sequences are SGHNT and YYREEE (reference sequence). Germline trimming cut 5 bases from V and 4 bases from J; bases unmatched to any gene: 8. The CDR3 spans 15 residues. This chain's CDR3 is CASRQREAHPDTQYF. DNA of the CDR3: TGTGCCAGCAGGCAGCGGGAGGCACACCCAGATACGCAGTATTTT.

V usage is TRBV6-5 and J usage is TRBJ1-1; no firm D call. V was trimmed by 5 bases and J by 1 base, leaving 8 bases between them. CDR3 size: 13 residues. Germline V gives CDR1 MNHEY, CDR2 SVGAGI. The CDR3 nucleotides are TGTGCCAGCAGTCCGATAACGAACACTGAAGCTTTCTTT. Amino acids: CASSPITNTEAFF.

The rearrangement links TRBV19 to TRBJ1-5; 7 nucleotides match TRBD1. The ends lost 5 bases at V and 7 bases at J; junction bases unmatched: 11. Germline CDR1 reads LNHDA; CDR2 reads SQIVND (reference sequence). CDR3 size: 15 residues. In DNA, the CDR3 is TGTGCCAGTAGTTCCCTGACAGGGTGGAGACAGCCCCAGCATTTT. This translates into CASSSLTGWRQPQHF.

The CDR3 sequence is CASKKGTTDTQYF. Here the CDR3 DNA reads TGTGCCAGCAAAAAGGGTACGACAGATACGCAGTATTTT. This chain connects TRBV6-5 to TRBJ2-3; D not certain. Germline V gene lookup returns CDR1 MNHEY and CDR2 SVGAGI. Trimming stripped 7 bases from V and 3 bases from J, with 11 bases between. The CDR3 extends over 13 amino acids.

The genes are TRBV13 and TRBJ2-5; no clear D. This CDR3 region has 13 residues. CDR1 is PRHDT and CDR2 is FYEKMQ in the germline V gene (reference sequence). V was clipped by 5 bases and J by 1 base, with 8 bases between them. CDR3 amino acids: CASSAEFQETQYF. The CDR3 DNA sequence: TGTGCCAGCAGCGCCGAATTCCAAGAGACCCAGTACTTC.

This sequence joins TRBV10-2 and TRBJ1-1, with 7 bases lining up with TRBD1. This CDR3 is 18 amino acids long. V shed 4 bases, J shed 5 bases, and the junction held 19 bases outside the gene matches. Germline CDR1 is WSHSY and CDR2 is SAAADI. The CDR3 spells CASSGLPRQGRGGTEAFF. DNA of the CDR3: TGCGCCAGCAGTGGTCTACCTCGACAGGGACGGGGAGGAACTGAAGCTTTCTTT.

The chain joins TRBV10-1 to TRBJ1-1; D perhaps matches TRBD1 (5 bases). The germline V and J ends were trimmed by 4 bases and 5 bases, with 11 bases remaining between them. The length of the CDR3 is 13 residues. CDR1 is WNHNN, CDR2 SYGVQD, per germline (reference sequence). The CDR3 sequence: CASSAGGGTEAFF. In nucleotides, the CDR3 is TGCGCCAGCAGTGCCGGGGGAGGAACTGAAGCTTTCTTT.

J is TRBJ1-3 and V is TRBV2; no reliable D call. From germline, CDR1 is SNHLY and CDR2 FYNNEI. This CDR3 spans 14 amino acids. Trimming removed 8 bases at V and 0 bases at J, with 11 bases between. CDR3 nucleotides: TGTGCCAGCTCCCAAAGGAGCTCTGGAAACACCATATATTTT. Translation: CASSQRSSGNTIYF.

V usage is TRBV5-5 and J usage is TRBJ2-4, with D perhaps matching TRBD2 (5 bases). Trimming shortened V by 8 bases and J by 5 bases, and 20 bases separated the two germline ends. The CDR3 is 15 residues long. Germline-derived CDR1 and CDR2 are SGHKS and YYEKEE (reference sequence). CDR3 sequence (DNA): TGTGCCAGTTCTACGAGGAGCGGATGGGAAAACATTCAGTACTTC. Translated: CASSTRSGWENIQYF.

A few counts support this clone. The genes are TRBV4-1 and TRBJ2-7, with D tentatively TRBD1 or TRBD2 (5 bases each). CDR1 is MGHRA, CDR2 YSYEKL, per germline. The CDR3 length is 17 residues. The V gene lost 4 bases and the J gene lost 3 bases, with 22 bases spanning the gap. CDR3 sequence: CASSPLWQGRGDYEQYF. CDR3 nucleotide sequence: TGCGCCAGCAGCCCATTATGGCAGGGTAGAGGGGACTACGAGCAGTACTTC.

The V call is TRBV27, the J call TRBJ1-2; possible D gene TRBD1, 5 bases. Trimming shortened V by 3 bases and J by 3 bases, and 8 bases separated the two germline ends. CDR3 length: 13 residues. CDR1 is MNHEY, CDR2 SMNVEV, per germline (reference sequence). The CDR3 protein is CASSFGGDYGYTF. In nucleotides, the CDR3 is TGTGCCAGCAGTTTCGGAGGGGACTATGGCTACACCTTC.

V is TRBV2 and J is TRBJ1-1; D gene unclear. CDR1 SNHLY and CDR2 FYNNEI come from the germline V gene. Trimming shortened V by 8 bases and J by 10 bases, and 11 bases separated the two germline ends. The CDR3 consists of 10 residues. This CDR3 reads CASRQAPAFF. As DNA, the CDR3 is TGTGCCAGCCGGCAGGCACCAGCTTTCTTT.

The V gene is TRBV21-1, the J gene TRBJ1-5. TRBV21-1 constitutes a pseudogene. The CDR3 contains 14 residues. The CDR3 reads CASSKAIGPQPQHF. CDR3 nucleotides: TGTGCCAGCAGCAAAGCGATAGGCCCCCAGCCCCAGCATTTT.

In regard to this clone: One junction end does not reproduce the germline sequence, and a read error may be involved. The gene calls are TRBV2 and TRBJ1-2; D gene uncertain. This CDR3 contains 12 residues. Germline V lookup: CDR1 SNHLY, CDR2 FYNNEI. CDR3 region: CASSEVPTGYTF. The CDR3 DNA is TGTGCCAGCAGCGAAGTGCCGACGGGCTACACCTTC.

The chain couples TRBV7-2 to TRBJ1-1; TRBD1 aligns across 7 bases. From germline, CDR1 is SGHTA and CDR2 FQGNSA. This CDR3 has 16 residues. Germline trimming cut 5 bases from V and 0 bases from J; bases unmatched to any gene: 9. The CDR3 spells CASSIPDRKMNTEAFF. CDR3 sequence (DNA): TGTGCCAGCAGCATACCGGACAGGAAAATGAACACTGAAGCTTTCTTT.

This sequence joins TRBV28 and TRBJ1-2; D may be TRBD1 (5 bases). CDR3 length: 13 amino acids. The V gene lost 7 bases and the J gene lost 2 bases, with 11 bases spanning the gap. Germline values: CDR1 MDHEN, CDR2 SYDVKM. This chain's CDR3 is CASNSAGNYGYTF. The CDR3 DNA is TGTGCCAGCAACTCAGCAGGGAACTATGGCTACACCTTC.

The rearrangement uses TRBV7-6 and TRBJ2-1; 8 bases match TRBD2. Germline CDR1 and CDR2: SGHVS and FNYEAQ. There are 15 residues in the CDR3. J was trimmed by 7 bases and V by 2 bases; bases with no gene match: 7. Here the CDR3 reads CASSLRREGNNEQFF. The CDR3, as DNA: TGTGCCAGCAGCTTAAGACGGGAGGGGAATAATGAGCAGTTCTTC.

The V gene is TRBV7-9, the J gene TRBJ1-1; 8 positions match TRBD1. V lost 8 bases, J lost 4 bases, and 9 bases stayed unmatched. The CDR3 sequence is 14 residues long. Germline V gene lookup returns CDR1 SEHNR and CDR2 FQNEAQ (reference sequence). DNA of the CDR3: TGTGCCAGCGGAACGGACAGGGTGGGCACTGAAGCTTTCTTT. This gives the protein CASGTDRVGTEAFF.

The CDR3 DNA follows: TGCGCCAGCAGCCTCATCGGGGTTAGCACAGATACGCAGTATTTT. Translation gives CASSLIGVSTDTQYF. The rearrangement joins TRBV4-1 to TRBJ2-3; D might be TRBD2 (5 bases). The germline V and J ends were trimmed by 4 bases and 0 bases, with 11 bases remaining between them. This CDR3 has 15 amino acids. Germline lookup yields CDR1 MGHRA and CDR2 YSYEKL.

The V gene is TRBV28, the J gene TRBJ1-1, with D possibly TRBD1 on 6 matching bases. The germline V gene encodes CDR1 MDHEN and CDR2 SYDVKM. The germline V and J ends were trimmed by 6 bases and 0 bases, with 14 bases remaining between them. The CDR3 has 15 amino acids. The CDR3 sequence is CASREHTGLNTEAFF. The CDR3 DNA reads as TGTGCCAGCAGAGAGCATACAGGGTTGAACACTGAAGCTTTCTTT.

The V call is TRBV9, the J call TRBJ2-7, with 8 positions matching TRBD2. V was clipped by 7 bases and J by 5 bases; unmatched bases: 14. The germline V gene encodes CDR1 SGDLS and CDR2 YYNGEE. The CDR3 spans 15 residues. CDR3 coding DNA: TGTGCCAGCGGGGCGAGGACTAGCTTTGGAGACGAGCAGTACTTC. This codes for CASGARTSFGDEQYF.

This chain connects TRBV27 to TRBJ2-7; TRBD1 matches 9 bases. The CDR3 loop spans 13 amino acids. CDR1 and CDR2 from the germline V gene are MNHEY and SMNVEV (reference sequence). V dropped 7 bases and J dropped 5; count of bases not matched to a gene: 6. The CDR3 nucleotides read TGTGCCAGCATGGGACAGGGAATGGACGAGCAGTACTTC. As protein: CASMGQGMDEQYF.